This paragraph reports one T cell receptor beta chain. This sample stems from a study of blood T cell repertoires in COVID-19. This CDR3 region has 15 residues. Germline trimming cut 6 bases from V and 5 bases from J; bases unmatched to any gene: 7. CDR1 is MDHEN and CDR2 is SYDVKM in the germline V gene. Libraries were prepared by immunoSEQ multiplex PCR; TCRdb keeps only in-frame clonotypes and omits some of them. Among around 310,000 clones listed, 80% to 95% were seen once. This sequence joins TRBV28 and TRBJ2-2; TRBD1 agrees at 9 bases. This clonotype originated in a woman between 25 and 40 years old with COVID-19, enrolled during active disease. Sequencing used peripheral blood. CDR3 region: CASSRRDRVTGELFF. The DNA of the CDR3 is TGTGCCAGCAGCCGCCGGGACAGGGTGACCGGGGAGCTGTTTTTT.